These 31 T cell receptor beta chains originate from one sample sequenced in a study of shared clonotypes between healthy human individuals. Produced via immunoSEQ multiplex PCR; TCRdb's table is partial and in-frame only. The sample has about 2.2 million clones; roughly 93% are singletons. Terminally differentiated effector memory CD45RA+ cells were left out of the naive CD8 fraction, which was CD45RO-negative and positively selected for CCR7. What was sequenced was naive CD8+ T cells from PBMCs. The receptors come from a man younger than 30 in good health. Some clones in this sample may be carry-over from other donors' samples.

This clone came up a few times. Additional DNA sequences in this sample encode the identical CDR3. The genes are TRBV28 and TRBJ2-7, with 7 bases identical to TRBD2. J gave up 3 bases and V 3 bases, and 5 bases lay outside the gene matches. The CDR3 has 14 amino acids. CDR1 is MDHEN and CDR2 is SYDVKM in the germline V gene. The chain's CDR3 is CASSFQGGSYEQYF. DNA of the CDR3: TGTGCCAGCAGTTTTCAAGGCGGGAGCTACGAGCAGTACTTC. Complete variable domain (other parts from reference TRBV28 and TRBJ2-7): DVKVTQSSRYLVKRTGEKVFLECVQDMDHENMFWYRQDPGLGLRLIYFSYDVKMKEKGDIPEGYSVSREKKERFSLILESASTNQTSMYLCASSFQGGSYEQYFGPGTRLTVT.

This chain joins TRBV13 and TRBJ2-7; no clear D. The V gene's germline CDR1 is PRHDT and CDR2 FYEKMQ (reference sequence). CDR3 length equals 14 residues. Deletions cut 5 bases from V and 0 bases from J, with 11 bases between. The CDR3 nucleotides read TGTGCCAGCAGCCCTCGTGAGCGCTCCTACGAGCAGTACTTC. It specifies CASSPRERSYEQYF. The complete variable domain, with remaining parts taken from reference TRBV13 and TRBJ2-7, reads AAGVIQSPRHLIKEKRETATLKCYPIPRHDTVYWYQQGPGQDPQFLISFYEKMQSDKGSIPDRFSAQQFSDYHSELNMSSLELGDSALYFCASSPRERSYEQYFGPGTRLTVT.

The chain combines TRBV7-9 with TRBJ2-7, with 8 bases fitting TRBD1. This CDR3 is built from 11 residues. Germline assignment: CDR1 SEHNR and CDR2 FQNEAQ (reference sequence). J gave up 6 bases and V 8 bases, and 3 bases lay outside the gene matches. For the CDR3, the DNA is TGTGCCAGCGGGACAGGTGGCGAGCAGTACTTC. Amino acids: CASGTGGEQYF.

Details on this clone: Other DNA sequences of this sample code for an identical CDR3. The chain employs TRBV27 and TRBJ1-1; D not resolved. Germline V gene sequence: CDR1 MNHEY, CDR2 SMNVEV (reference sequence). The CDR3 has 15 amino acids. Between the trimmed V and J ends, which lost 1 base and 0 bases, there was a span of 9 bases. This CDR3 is CASSLFGAVNTEAFF. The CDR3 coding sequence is TGTGCCAGCAGTTTATTTGGAGCGGTGAACACTGAAGCTTTCTTT.

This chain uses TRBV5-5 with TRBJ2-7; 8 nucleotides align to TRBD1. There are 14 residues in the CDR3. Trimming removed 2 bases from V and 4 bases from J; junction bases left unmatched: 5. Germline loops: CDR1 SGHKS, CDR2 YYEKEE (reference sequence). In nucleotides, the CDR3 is TGTGCCAGCAGCTTCCGACAGGGGTGGTACGAGCAGTACTTC. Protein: CASSFRQGWYEQYF.

The CDR3 here is CASSLWVAGEPGELFF. The CDR3 DNA reads TGTGCCAGCAGTTTATGGGTAGCGGGAGAGCCCGGGGAGCTGTTTTTT. This chain uses TRBV27 with TRBJ2-2, with TRBD2 identical over 9 bases. The CDR3 runs to 16 residues. Unmatched junction bases numbered 6, after V lost 1 base and J lost 6 bases. The V gene's germline CDR1 is MNHEY and CDR2 SMNVEV (reference sequence).

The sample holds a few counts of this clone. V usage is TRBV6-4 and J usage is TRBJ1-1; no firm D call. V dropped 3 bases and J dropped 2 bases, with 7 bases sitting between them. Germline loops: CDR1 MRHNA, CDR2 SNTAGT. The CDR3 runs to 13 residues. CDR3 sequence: CASSDFPNTEAFF. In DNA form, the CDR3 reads TGTGCCAGCAGTGATTTCCCAAACACTGAAGCTTTCTTT.

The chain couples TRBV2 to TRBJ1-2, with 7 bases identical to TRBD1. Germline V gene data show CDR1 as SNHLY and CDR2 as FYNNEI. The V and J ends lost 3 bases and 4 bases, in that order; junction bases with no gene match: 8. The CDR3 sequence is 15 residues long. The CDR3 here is CASSELTGQRYGYTF. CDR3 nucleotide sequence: TGTGCCAGCAGTGAGCTTACGGGACAGCGCTATGGCTACACCTTC.

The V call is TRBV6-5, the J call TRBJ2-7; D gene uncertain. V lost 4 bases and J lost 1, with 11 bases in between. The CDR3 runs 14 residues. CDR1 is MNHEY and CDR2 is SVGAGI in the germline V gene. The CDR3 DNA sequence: TGTGCCAGCAGTTCCCGACGGCTATCCTACGAGCAGTACTTC. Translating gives CASSSRRLSYEQYF.

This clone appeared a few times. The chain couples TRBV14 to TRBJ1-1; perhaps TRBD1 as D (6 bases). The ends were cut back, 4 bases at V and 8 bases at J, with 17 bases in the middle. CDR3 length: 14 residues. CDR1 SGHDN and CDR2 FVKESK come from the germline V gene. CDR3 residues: CASSLYRDRGEAFF. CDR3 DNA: TGTGCCAGCAGCCTATACAGGGACCGCGGCGAAGCTTTCTTT.

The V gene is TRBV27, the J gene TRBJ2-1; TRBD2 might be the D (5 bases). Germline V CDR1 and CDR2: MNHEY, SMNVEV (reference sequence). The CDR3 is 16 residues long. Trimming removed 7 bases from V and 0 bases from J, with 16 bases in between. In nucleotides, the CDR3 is TGTGCCAGCACCCTTTCAAGCGGAGACTCCTACAATGAGCAGTTCTTC. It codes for CASTLSSGDSYNEQFF.

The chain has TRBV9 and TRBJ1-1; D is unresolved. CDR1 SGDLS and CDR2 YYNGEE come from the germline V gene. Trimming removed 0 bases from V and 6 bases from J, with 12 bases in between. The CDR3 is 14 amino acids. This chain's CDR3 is CASSVEGSGPEAFF. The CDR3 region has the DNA TGTGCCAGCAGCGTAGAGGGCAGCGGCCCTGAAGCTTTCTTT.

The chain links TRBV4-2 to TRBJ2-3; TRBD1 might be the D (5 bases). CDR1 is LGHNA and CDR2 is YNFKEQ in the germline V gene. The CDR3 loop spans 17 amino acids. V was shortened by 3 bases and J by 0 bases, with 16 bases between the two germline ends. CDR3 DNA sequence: TGTGCCAGCAGCCACGAAGCAGGGCGACTGAGCACAGATACGCAGTATTTT. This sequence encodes CASSHEAGRLSTDTQYF.

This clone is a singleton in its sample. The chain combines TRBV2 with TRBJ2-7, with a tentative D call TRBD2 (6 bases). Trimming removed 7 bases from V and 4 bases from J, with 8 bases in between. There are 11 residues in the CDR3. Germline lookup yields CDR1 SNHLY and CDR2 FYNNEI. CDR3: CASIGGYEQYF. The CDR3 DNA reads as TGTGCCAGCATTGGAGGGTACGAGCAGTACTTC.

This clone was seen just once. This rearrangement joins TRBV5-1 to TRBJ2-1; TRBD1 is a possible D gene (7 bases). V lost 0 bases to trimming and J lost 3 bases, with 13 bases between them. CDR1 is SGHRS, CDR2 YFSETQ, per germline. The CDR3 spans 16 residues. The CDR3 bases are TGCGCCAGCAGCTTGGCGCGGGACAGACTCTACAATGAGCAGTTCTTC. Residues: CASSLARDRLYNEQFF.

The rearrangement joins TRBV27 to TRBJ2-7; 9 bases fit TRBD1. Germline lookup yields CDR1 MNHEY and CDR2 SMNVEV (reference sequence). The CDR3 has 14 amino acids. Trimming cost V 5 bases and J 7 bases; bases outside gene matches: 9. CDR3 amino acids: CASSPGTGRREQYF. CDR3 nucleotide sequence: TGTGCCAGCAGTCCCGGGACAGGGAGGCGGGAGCAGTACTTC.

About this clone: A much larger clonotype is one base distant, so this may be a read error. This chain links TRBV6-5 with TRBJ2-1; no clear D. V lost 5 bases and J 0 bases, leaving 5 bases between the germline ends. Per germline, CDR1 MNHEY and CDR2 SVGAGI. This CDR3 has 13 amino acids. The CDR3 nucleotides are TGTGCCAGCAGTGCTAGCTCCTACAATGAGCAGTTCTTC. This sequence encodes CASSASSYNEQFF.

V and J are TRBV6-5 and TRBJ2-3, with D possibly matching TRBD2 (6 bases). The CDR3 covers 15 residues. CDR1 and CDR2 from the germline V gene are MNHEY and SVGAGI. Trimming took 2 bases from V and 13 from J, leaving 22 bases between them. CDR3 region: CASSYSRGWASLEYF. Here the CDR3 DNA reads TGTGCCAGCAGTTACAGCCGGGGGTGGGCCTCTCTGGAGTATTTT.

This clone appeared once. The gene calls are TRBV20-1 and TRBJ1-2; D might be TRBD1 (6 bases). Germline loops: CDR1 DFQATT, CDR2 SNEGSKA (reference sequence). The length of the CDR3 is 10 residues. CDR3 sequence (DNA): TGCAGGGGGGGCCCAACTGGCTACACCTTC. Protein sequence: CRGGPTGYTF.

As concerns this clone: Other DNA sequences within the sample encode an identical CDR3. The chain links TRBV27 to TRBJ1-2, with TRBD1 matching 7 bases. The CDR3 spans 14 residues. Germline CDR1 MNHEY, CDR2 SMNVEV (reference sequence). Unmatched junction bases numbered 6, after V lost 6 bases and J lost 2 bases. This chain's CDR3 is CASSSLQGNYGYTF. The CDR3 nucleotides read TGTGCCAGCAGCTCCTTACAGGGGAACTATGGCTACACCTTC.

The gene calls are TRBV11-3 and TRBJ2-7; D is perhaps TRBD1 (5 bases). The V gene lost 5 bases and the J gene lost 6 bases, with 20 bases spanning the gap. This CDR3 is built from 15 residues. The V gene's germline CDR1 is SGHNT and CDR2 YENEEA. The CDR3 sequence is CASSPRPDGAAEQYF. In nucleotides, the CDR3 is TGTGCCAGCAGCCCTCGTCCGGATGGGGCAGCCGAGCAGTACTTC.

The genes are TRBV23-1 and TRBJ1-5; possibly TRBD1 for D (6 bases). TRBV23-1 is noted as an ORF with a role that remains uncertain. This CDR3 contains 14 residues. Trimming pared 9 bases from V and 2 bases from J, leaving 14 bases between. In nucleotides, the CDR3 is TGCGCCAGGTGGGGTTACAGGGGCAATCAGCCCCAGCATTTT. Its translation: CARWGYRGNQPQHF.

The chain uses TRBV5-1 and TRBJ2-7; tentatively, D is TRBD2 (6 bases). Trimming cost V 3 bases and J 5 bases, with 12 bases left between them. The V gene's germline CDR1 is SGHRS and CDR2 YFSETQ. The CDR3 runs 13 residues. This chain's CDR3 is CASSSWERDEQYF. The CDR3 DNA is TGCGCCAGCAGCTCCTGGGAGCGGGACGAGCAGTACTTC.

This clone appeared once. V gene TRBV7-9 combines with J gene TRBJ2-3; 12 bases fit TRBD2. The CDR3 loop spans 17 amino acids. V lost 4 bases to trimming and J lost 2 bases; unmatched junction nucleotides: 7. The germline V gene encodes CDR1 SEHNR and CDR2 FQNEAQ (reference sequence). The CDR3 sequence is CASSSSTSGRPTDTQYF. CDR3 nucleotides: TGTGCCAGCAGCTCCTCAACTAGCGGGAGGCCCACAGATACGCAGTATTTT.

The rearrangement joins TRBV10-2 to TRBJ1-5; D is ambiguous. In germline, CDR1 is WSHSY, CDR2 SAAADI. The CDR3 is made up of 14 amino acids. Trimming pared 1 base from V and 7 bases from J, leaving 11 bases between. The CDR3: CASSELAGDQPQHF. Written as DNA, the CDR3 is TGCGCCAGCAGTGAGTTGGCAGGTGACCAGCCCCAGCATTTT.

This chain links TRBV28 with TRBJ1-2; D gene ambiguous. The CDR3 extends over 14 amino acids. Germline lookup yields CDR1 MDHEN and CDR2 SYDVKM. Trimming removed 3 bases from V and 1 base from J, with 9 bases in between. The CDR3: CASSFPADNYGYTF. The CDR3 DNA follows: TGTGCCAGCAGTTTTCCGGCAGATAACTATGGCTACACCTTC.

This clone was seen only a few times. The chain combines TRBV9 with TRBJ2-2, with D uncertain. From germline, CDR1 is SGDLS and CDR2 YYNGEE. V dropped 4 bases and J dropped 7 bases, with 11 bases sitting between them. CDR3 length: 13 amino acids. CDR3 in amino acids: CASSSSYGGELFF. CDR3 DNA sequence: TGTGCCAGCAGCTCATCTTACGGCGGGGAGCTGTTTTTT.

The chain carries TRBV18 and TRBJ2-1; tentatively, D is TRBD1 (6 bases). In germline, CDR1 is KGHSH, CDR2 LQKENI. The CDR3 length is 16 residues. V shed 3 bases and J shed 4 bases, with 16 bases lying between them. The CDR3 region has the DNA TGTGCCAGCTCACCGGGCAGGGGCACCCTTTACAATGAGCAGTTCTTC. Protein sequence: CASSPGRGTLYNEQFF.

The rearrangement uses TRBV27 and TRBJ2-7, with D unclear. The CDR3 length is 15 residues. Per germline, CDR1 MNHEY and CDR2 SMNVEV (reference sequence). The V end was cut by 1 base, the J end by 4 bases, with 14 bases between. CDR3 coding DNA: TGTGCCAGCAGTTTATTAGGAGCCAACAGTTACGAGCAGTACTTC. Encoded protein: CASSLLGANSYEQYF.

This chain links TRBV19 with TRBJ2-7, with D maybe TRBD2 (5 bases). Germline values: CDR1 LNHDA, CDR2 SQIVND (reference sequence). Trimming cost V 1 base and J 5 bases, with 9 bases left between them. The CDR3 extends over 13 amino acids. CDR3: CASSIGPRDEQYF. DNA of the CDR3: TGTGCCAGTAGTATAGGGCCGAGGGACGAGCAGTACTTC. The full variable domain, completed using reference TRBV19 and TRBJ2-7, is DGGITQSPKYLFRKEGQNVTLSCEQNLNHDAMYWYRQDPGQGLRLIYYSQIVNDFQKGDIAEGYSVSREKKESFPLTVTSAQKNPTAFYLCASSIGPRDEQYFGPGTRLTVT.

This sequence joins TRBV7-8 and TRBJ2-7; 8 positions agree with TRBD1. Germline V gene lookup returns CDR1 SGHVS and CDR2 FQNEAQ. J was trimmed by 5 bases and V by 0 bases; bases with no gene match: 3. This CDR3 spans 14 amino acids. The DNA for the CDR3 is TGTGCCAGCAGCTTAGCAATACAGGGGGACGAGCAGTACTTC. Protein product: CASSLAIQGDEQYF.